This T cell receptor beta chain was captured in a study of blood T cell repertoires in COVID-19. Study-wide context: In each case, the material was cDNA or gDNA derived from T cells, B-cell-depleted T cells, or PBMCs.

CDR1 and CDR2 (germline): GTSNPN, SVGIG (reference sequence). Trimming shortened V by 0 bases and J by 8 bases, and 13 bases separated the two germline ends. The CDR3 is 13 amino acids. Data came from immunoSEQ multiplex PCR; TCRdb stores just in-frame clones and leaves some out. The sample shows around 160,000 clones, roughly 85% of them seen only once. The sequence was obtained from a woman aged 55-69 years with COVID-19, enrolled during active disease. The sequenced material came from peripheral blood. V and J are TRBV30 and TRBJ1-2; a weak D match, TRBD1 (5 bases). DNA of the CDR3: TGTGCCTGGAGTGTACGGGGGGACGGGGGCTACACCTTC. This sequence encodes CAWSVRGDGGYTF.